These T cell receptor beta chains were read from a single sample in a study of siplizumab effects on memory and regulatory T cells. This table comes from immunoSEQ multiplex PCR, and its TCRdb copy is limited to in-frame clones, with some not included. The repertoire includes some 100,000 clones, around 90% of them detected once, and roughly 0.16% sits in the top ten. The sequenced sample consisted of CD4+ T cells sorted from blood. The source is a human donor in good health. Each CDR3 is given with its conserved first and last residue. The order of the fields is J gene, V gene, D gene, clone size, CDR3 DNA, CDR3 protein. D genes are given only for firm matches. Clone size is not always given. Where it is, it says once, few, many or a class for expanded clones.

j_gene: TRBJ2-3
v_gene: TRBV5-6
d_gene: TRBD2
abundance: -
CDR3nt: TGTGCCAGCAGCTCTCTCGCGGGGGTAACAGATACGCAGTATTTT
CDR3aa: CASSSLAGVTDTQYF

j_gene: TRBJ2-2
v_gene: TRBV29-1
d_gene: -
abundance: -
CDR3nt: TGTAGCGTTGCTGCAGGGGTTTATACCGGGGAGCTGTTTTTT
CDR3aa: CSVAAGVYTGELFF

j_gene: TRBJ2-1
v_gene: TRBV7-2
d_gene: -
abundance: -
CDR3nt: TGTGCCAGCAGCCCTAGACAGTTTTCCTACAATGAGCAGTTCTTC
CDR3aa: CASSPRQFSYNEQFF

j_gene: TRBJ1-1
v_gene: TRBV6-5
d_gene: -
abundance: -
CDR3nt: TGTGCCAGCAGTTACTCCCCCAGGAACCCTGAAGCTTTCTTT
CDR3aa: CASSYSPRNPEAFF

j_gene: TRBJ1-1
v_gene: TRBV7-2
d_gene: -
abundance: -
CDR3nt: TGTGCCAGCAGCTTATATCACACTGAAGCTTTCTTT
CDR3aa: CASSLYHTEAFF

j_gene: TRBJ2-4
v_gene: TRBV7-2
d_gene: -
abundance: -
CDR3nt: TGTGCCAGCAGCTTAACCAAAAACATTCAGTACTTC
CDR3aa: CASSLTKNIQYF

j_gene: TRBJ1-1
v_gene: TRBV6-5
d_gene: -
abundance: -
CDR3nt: TGTGCCAGCAGTTACACCCCCACCTGGAACACTGAAGCTTTCTTT
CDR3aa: CASSYTPTWNTEAFF

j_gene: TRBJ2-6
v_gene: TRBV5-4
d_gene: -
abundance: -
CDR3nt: TGTGCCAGCAGCTTGGAATCCGGGGCCAACGTCCTGACTTTC
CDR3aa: CASSLESGANVLTF

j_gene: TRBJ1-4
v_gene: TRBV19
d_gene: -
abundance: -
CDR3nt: TGTGCCAGTAGTACCGGGTTCCTAGATCTGTTTTTT
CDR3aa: CASSTGFLDLFF

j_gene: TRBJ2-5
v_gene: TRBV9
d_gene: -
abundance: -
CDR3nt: TGTGCCAGCAGCGTAGGAGGAACCCCCGAGACCCAGTACTTC
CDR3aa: CASSVGGTPETQYF

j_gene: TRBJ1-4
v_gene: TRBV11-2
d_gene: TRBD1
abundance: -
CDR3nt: TGTGCCAGCAGCTTAGGGGACAGGATGGGTGAAAAACTGTTTTTT
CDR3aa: CASSLGDRMGEKLFF

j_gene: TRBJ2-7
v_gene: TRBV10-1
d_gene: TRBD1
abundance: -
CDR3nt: TGCGCCAGCACTACGACCGGGACAGGACCCTACGAGCAGTACTTC
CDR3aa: CASTTTGTGPYEQYF

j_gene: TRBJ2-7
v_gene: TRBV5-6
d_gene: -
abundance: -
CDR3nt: TGTGCCAGCAGCTTAGACACATCTTACGAGCAGTACTTC
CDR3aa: CASSLDTSYEQYF

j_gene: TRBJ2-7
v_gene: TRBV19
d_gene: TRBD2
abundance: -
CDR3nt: TGTGCCAGTAGACCCCGACTAGCGGGGGGCAGCTCCTACGAGCAGTACTTC
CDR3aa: CASRPRLAGGSSYEQYF

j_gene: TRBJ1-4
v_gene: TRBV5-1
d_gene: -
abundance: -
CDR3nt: TGCGCCAGCAGCTTCCAGGGAAATGAAAAACTGTTTTTT
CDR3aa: CASSFQGNEKLFF

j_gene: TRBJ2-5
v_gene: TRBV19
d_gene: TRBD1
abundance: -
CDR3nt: TGTGCCAGTCGACCGGGACAGGGGGGTCATGGGACCCAGTACTTC
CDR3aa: CASRPGQGGHGTQYF

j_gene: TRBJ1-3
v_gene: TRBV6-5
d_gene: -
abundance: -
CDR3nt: TGTGCCAGCAGTTACTCGATGGTCTCTGGAAACACCATATATTTT
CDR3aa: CASSYSMVSGNTIYF

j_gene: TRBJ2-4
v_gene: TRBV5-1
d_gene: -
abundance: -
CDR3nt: TGCGCCAGCAGCTTCAGCTCTCTAGCCAAAAACATTCAGTACTTC
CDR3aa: CASSFSSLAKNIQYF

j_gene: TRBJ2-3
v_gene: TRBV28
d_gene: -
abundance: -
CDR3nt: TGTGCCAGCAGTTTCACAGATACGCAGTATTTT
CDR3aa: CASSFTDTQYF

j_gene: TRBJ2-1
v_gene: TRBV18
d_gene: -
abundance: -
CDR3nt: TGTGCCAGCTGCCTCGGGGCCAACAATGAGCAGTTCTTC
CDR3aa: CASCLGANNEQFF

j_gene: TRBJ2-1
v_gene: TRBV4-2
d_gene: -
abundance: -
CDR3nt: TGTGCCAGCAGCCAAGGGCACCTCTCCTACAATGAGCAGTTCTTC
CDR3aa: CASSQGHLSYNEQFF

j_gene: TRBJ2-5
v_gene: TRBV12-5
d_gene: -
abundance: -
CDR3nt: TGTGCTAGTGGTTTGGTACTGGAGAAAGAGACCCAGTACTTC
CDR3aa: CASGLVLEKETQYF

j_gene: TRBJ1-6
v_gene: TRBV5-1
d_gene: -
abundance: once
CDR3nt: TGCGCCAGCAGCTCTTCCGGGACCCGGGGTTCACCCCTCCACTTT
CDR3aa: CASSSSGTRGSPLHF

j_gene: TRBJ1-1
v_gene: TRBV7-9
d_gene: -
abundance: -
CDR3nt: TGTGCCAGCAGCCTGTCGAACACTGAAGCTTTCTTT
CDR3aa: CASSLSNTEAFF

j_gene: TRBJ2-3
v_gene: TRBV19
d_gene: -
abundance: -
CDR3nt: TGTGCCAGTAGTGCTGGGACTGTCTTCACAGATACGCAGTATTTT
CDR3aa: CASSAGTVFTDTQYF

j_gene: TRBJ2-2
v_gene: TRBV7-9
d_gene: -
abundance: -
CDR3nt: TGTGCCAGCAGCCCGAGAAATTTCGCCGGGGAGCTGTTTTTT
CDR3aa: CASSPRNFAGELFF